This entry lists 19 T cell receptor beta chains sequenced from one sample in a study of identifying expanded T cells in peripheral blood. The table came from immunoSEQ multiplex PCR; TCRdb's copy has only in-frame clones and leaves some out. The top ten clones hold approximately 8% of a sample with around 120,000 clones, roughly 90% of them seen once. Sequencing input: blood. These receptors were taken from a person between 18 and 75 years old in good health.

This clone appeared a single time. CDR3: CASSLGLGTANIQYF. The CDR3, as DNA: TGTGCCAGCAGCTTAGGGCTCGGGACAGCAAACATTCAGTACTTC. The V and J genes are TRBV7-2 and TRBJ2-4; 7 bases line up with TRBD1. V lost 1 base to trimming and J lost 6 bases; unmatched junction nucleotides: 6. This CDR3 contains 15 residues. Germline CDR1 is SGHTA and CDR2 is FQGNSA. Drawing the rest from reference TRBV7-2 and TRBJ2-4, the complete variable domain is GAGVSQSPSNKVTEKGKDVELRCDPISGHTALYWYRQSLGQGLEFLIYFQGNSAPDKSGLPSDRFSAERTGGSVSTLTIQRTQQEDSAVYLCASSLGLGTANIQYFGAGTRLSVL.

The rearrangement links TRBV14 to TRBJ1-2, with TRBD1 matching 8 bases. V dropped 4 bases and J dropped 8; count of bases not matched to a gene: 3. Germline lookup yields CDR1 SGHDN and CDR2 FVKESK. The CDR3 runs 12 residues. CDR3 amino acids: CASSRTGFGYTF. In DNA, the CDR3 is TGTGCCAGCAGCCGGACAGGGTTCGGCTACACCTTC.

The chain links TRBV28 to TRBJ2-6, with D possibly TRBD1 on 6 matching bases. The V and J ends lost 10 bases and 4 bases respectively, with 20 bases between them. The CDR3 extends over 16 amino acids. Germline CDR1 is MDHEN and CDR2 is SYDVKM. Here the CDR3 DNA reads TGTGCCACCTATACCCCAGGGACACTGGGGGCCAACGTCCTGACTTTC. Its protein product is CATYTPGTLGANVLTF.

This clone has only one observation. The rearrangement joins TRBV7-2 to TRBJ2-1; D gene uncertain. This CDR3 is built from 12 residues. Trimming removed 6 bases at V and 5 bases at J, with 8 bases between. In germline, CDR1 is SGHTA, CDR2 FQGNSA. The CDR3 region is CASSWTDNEQFF. The CDR3 DNA is TGTGCCAGCAGTTGGACCGACAATGAGCAGTTCTTC.

This chain uses TRBV5-1 with TRBJ2-5, with D unresolved. The V gene lost 1 base and the J gene lost 0 bases, with 1 base spanning the gap. This CDR3 spans 12 amino acids. Germline CDR1 reads SGHRS; CDR2 reads YFSETQ. CDR3 nucleotide sequence: TGCGCCAGCAGCTTGAACCAAGAGACCCAGTACTTC. It is translated as CASSLNQETQYF.

The rearrangement uses TRBV28 and TRBJ1-3, with D unresolved. The CDR3 has 11 residues. Germline-derived CDR1 and CDR2 are MDHEN and SYDVKM. V lost 8 bases and J lost 7, with 9 bases in between. CDR3 nucleotides: TGTGCCAGCGGCCTCCCCAACACCATATATTTT. Protein sequence: CASGLPNTIYF.

The chain carries TRBV5-1 and TRBJ2-2; no firm D call. Trimming cost V 0 bases and J 5 bases, with 11 bases left between them. The V gene's germline CDR1 is SGHRS and CDR2 YFSETQ. The CDR3 runs 15 residues. CDR3 protein: CASSLGYSGTGELFF. CDR3 bases: TGCGCCAGCAGCTTGGGATATTCAGGAACCGGGGAGCTGTTTTTT.

The V and J genes are TRBV12-2 and TRBJ2-1. TRBV12-2 is recorded as a pseudogene. The CDR3 totals 14 residues. CDR3 protein: CASRLGRNYNEQFF. The CDR3 coding sequence is TGTGCAAGTCGCTTAGGACGGAACTACAATGAGCAGTTCTTC.

The rearrangement uses TRBV5-1 and TRBJ2-5; TRBD1 is a possible D gene (6 bases). V lost 5 bases and J lost 1, with 12 bases in between. The CDR3 runs 14 residues. Germline V gene data show CDR1 as SGHRS and CDR2 as YFSETQ. CDR3 DNA: TGCGCCAGCAGTGACGGACAGTCCCAAGAGACCCAGTACTTC. This gives the protein CASSDGQSQETQYF. The full variable domain, with the rest looked up from reference TRBV5-1 and TRBJ2-5, is KAGVTQTPRYLIKTRGQQVTLSCSPISGHRSVSWYQQTPGQGLQFLFEYFSETQRNKGNFPGRFSGRQFSNSRSEMNVSTLELGDSALYLCASSDGQSQETQYFGPGTRLLVL.

The V call is TRBV19, the J call TRBJ1-2; 8 bases agree with TRBD1. Losses at the gene ends were 5 bases for V and 6 bases for J; bases not matched to a gene: 8. The CDR3 totals 14 residues. Germline CDR1 and CDR2: LNHDA and SQIVND (reference sequence). Here the CDR3 DNA reads TGTGCCAGTAGTTCAGGGGGCTGGGTAAATGGCTACACCTTC. This encodes CASSSGGWVNGYTF.

V gene TRBV11-2 combines with J gene TRBJ1-2; no definite D call. This CDR3 is 13 amino acids long. Per the germline V gene, CDR1 is SGHAT and CDR2 is FQNNGV. V shed 2 bases and J shed 8 bases, with 12 bases lying between them. In nucleotides, the CDR3 is TGTGCCAGCAGCTTATCCATGGCGGAAGGCTACACCTTC. Residues: CASSLSMAEGYTF.

This rearrangement joins TRBV20-1 to TRBJ2-7, with D possibly being TRBD2 (5 bases). The CDR3 has 11 residues. V shed 4 bases and J shed 9 bases, with 13 bases lying between them. Per the germline V gene, CDR1 is DFQATT and CDR2 is SNEGSKA (reference sequence). CDR3 amino acids: CSANPPGWQYF. The CDR3 region has the DNA TGCAGTGCTAACCCCCCGGGGTGGCAGTACTTC.

The chain combines TRBV29-1 with TRBJ1-2; no clear D gene. Trimming took 4 bases from V and 0 from J, leaving 12 bases between them. The germline V gene has CDR1 SQVTM and CDR2 ANQGSEA. The CDR3 length is 14 residues. The chain's CDR3 is CSVGRRGTNYGYTF. The DNA of the CDR3 is TGCAGCGTTGGGAGGCGGGGAACTAACTATGGCTACACCTTC.

The chain couples TRBV7-3 to TRBJ2-4; TRBD2 matches at 7 bases. Trimming cost V 2 bases and J 5 bases; bases outside gene matches: 9. Germline-derived CDR1 and CDR2 are SGHTA and FQGTGA. The CDR3 is made up of 16 amino acids. The CDR3 nucleotides are TGTGCCAGCAGCTTATCAAGCCGGGCGGGGGAAAACATTCAGTACTTC. This sequence encodes CASSLSSRAGENIQYF.

V and J are TRBV5-6 and TRBJ1-4, with 11 nucleotides matching TRBD1. The junction had 5 bases not matched to a gene; V was cut back by 5 bases and J by 5 bases. There are 15 residues in the CDR3. Germline loops: CDR1 SGHDT, CDR2 YYEEEE. CDR3 sequence reads: CASSSRDRGNEKLFF. As DNA, the CDR3 is TGTGCCAGCAGTTCGCGGGACAGGGGGAATGAAAAACTGTTTTTT.

This rearrangement joins TRBV5-4 to TRBJ1-4; no clear D. V was shortened by 4 bases and J by 8 bases, with 9 bases between the two germline ends. The germline gives CDR1 SGHNT, CDR2 YYREEE (reference sequence). This CDR3 is built from 12 residues. The CDR3 loop reads CASSLNEEKLFF. The CDR3 DNA reads TGTGCCAGCAGCCTTAATGAGGAAAAACTGTTTTTT. Full variable domain (outside the CDR3, taken from reference TRBV5-4 and TRBJ1-4): ETGVTQSPTHLIKTRGQQVTLRCSSQSGHNTVSWYQQALGQGPQFIFQYYREEENGRGNFPPRFSGLQFPNYSSELNVNALELDDSALYLCASSLNEEKLFFGSGTQLSVL.

Concerning this clone: Distinct nucleotide sequences in the sample also encode this CDR3. The chain uses TRBV4-3 and TRBJ1-1; D not certain. CDR1 and CDR2 (germline): LGHNA, YSLEER. The germline V and J ends were trimmed by 0 bases and 1 base, with 6 bases remaining between them. This CDR3 comprises 14 residues. In DNA, the CDR3 is TGCGCCAGCAGCCAAGACCGGGAGAACACTGAAGCTTTCTTT. Its translation is CASSQDRENTEAFF.

This chain links TRBV7-9 with TRBJ1-5; D unclear. This CDR3 is built from 14 residues. Trimming shortened V by 3 bases and J by 4 bases, and 10 bases separated the two germline ends. Germline V gives CDR1 SEHNR, CDR2 FQNEAQ (reference sequence). The CDR3 sequence: CASSLASRNQPQHF. The DNA of the CDR3 is TGTGCCAGCAGCTTGGCCTCACGGAATCAGCCCCAGCATTTT.

The chain carries TRBV2 and TRBJ1-1; D may be TRBD1 (6 bases). V was trimmed by 6 bases and J by 6 bases, leaving 11 bases between them. This CDR3 comprises 12 residues. Per germline, CDR1 SNHLY and CDR2 FYNNEI. The CDR3, as DNA: TGTGCCAGCAGCACCGGACAGTCTGAAGCTTTCTTT. Translation: CASSTGQSEAFF.